These 14 T cell receptor beta chains originate from one sample sequenced in a study of T cells in localized non-small cell lung cancer. The method was immunoSEQ multiplex PCR; TCRdb's version includes in-frame clones alone and lacks a portion of them. The data hold fewer than 10,000 clones, with about 44% observed a single time. Source: lymph node tissue, taken before any cancer treatment. The receptor set was obtained from a woman between 35 and 75 years old with stage I lung adenocarcinoma.

The chain uses TRBV10-1 and TRBJ2-7; 7 bases are a match to TRBD1. CDR1 WNHNN and CDR2 SYGVQD come from the germline V gene (reference sequence). The CDR3 has 14 residues. The J segment lost 2 bases and the V segment lost 4 bases, leaving 5 bases of the junction unmatched. The DNA for the CDR3 is TGCGCCAGCAGTGCCGGGACAGTTCCCTACGAGCAGTACTTC. Amino acids: CASSAGTVPYEQYF.

The V call is TRBV19, the J call TRBJ2-2; TRBD2 agrees at 15 bases. This CDR3 is 19 amino acids long. Germline assignment: CDR1 LNHDA and CDR2 SQIVND (reference sequence). V gave up 3 bases and J gave up 7 bases; unmatched junction bases: 12. The CDR3 is CASSMGLAGGTKGFGELFF. CDR3 sequence (DNA): TGTGCCAGTAGTATGGGACTAGCGGGGGGAACGAAAGGGTTCGGGGAGCTGTTTTTT. Drawing the rest from reference TRBV19 and TRBJ2-2, the complete variable domain is DGGITQSPKYLFRKEGQNVTLSCEQNLNHDAMYWYRQDPGQGLRLIYYSQIVNDFQKGDIAEGYSVSREKKESFPLTVTSAQKNPTAFYLCASSMGLAGGTKGFGELFFGEGSRLTVL.

The V gene is TRBV30, the J gene TRBJ2-7; D is perhaps TRBD1 (5 bases). The germline V gene has CDR1 GTSNPN and CDR2 SVGIG (reference sequence). The CDR3 is 15 residues long. The V gene lost 8 bases and the J gene lost 0 bases, with 20 bases spanning the gap. DNA for the CDR3: TGTGCCGAATTCACAGGAGAGGTGAGCTCCTACGAGCAGTACTTC. Translated, it gives CAEFTGEVSSYEQYF.

This chain links TRBV11-3 with TRBJ2-7; TRBD1 matches at 7 bases. V was pared by 5 bases and J by 4 bases, with 8 bases of the junction left unmatched. The CDR3 totals 14 residues. Germline CDR1 is SGHNT and CDR2 is YENEEA. CDR3 nucleotides: TGTGCCAGCAGCGCCGACAGGGCCGGGTACGAGCAGTACTTC. This gives the protein CASSADRAGYEQYF.

This clone occurred once. CDR3 DNA: TGTGCCAGCAGCGTAGAAGATAGCCGACTCGGGGATACGCAGTATTTT. Protein product: CASSVEDSRLGDTQYF. This chain joins TRBV9 and TRBJ2-3, with unresolved D. The V end lost 0 bases, the J end lost 6 bases, and 17 bases lay between the germline ends. The germline V gene encodes CDR1 SGDLS and CDR2 YYNGEE. CDR3 size: 16 residues.

The chain uses TRBV4-1 and TRBJ2-3, with 13 bases lining up with TRBD2. This CDR3 is built from 15 residues. V shed 4 bases and J 5 bases; nucleotides not matched to a gene: 3. Per the germline V gene, CDR1 is MGHRA and CDR2 is YSYEKL. CDR3 loop: CASSRRTSGGDTQYF. The DNA of the CDR3 is TGCGCCAGCAGCCGCCGGACTAGCGGGGGAGATACGCAGTATTTT.

The CDR3 bases are TGTGCCAGCTCCTGGACAGGGGACTACACCGGGGAGCTGTTTTTT. Translation: CASSWTGDYTGELFF. This chain links TRBV18 with TRBJ2-2, with 9 bases that match TRBD1. V was clipped by 6 bases and J by 3 bases; unmatched bases: 5. The CDR3 length is 15 residues. Germline V gene sequence: CDR1 KGHSH, CDR2 LQKENI.

CDR3 DNA: TGTGCCAGTAGTGCGGGACTAGCGGGGGGATTTGGCGGGGAGCTGTTTTTT. Amino acids: CASSAGLAGGFGGELFF. The chain is built from TRBV19 and TRBJ2-2, with 15 positions matching TRBD2. The CDR3 runs 17 residues. Germline V CDR1 and CDR2: LNHDA, SQIVND (reference sequence). J was trimmed by 7 bases and V by 5 bases; bases with no gene match: 8.

This clone was seen only a few times. CDR3 protein: CASSPTQGISYNEQFF. The DNA of the CDR3 is TGTGCCAGCTCACCAACACAGGGTATCTCCTACAATGAGCAGTTCTTC. This sequence joins TRBV18 and TRBJ2-1; perhaps TRBD1 as D (6 bases). Trimming cost V 2 bases and J 0 bases, with 11 bases left between them. The CDR3 is 16 amino acids. CDR1 is KGHSH, CDR2 LQKENI, per germline.

This clone has just one count. The rearrangement uses TRBV30 and TRBJ1-6; TRBD1 is a possible D gene (5 bases). CDR3 length: 16 amino acids. The V end was cut by 1 base, the J end by 5 bases, with 15 bases between. Germline values: CDR1 GTSNPN, CDR2 SVGIG (reference sequence). The CDR3: CAWSDPWQGNNSPLHF. The CDR3, as DNA: TGTGCCTGGAGTGACCCCTGGCAGGGTAATAATTCACCCCTCCACTTT.

This clone turned up a few times. The same CDR3 can be traced to other DNA sequences in this sample. The genes are TRBV18 and TRBJ2-2; D may be TRBD1 (6 bases). V lost 3 bases and J lost 0, with 11 bases in between. This CDR3 has 16 residues. The V gene's germline CDR1 is KGHSH and CDR2 LQKENI. The CDR3 sequence: CASSPTGNPNTGELFF. CDR3 coding DNA: TGTGCCAGCTCACCTACAGGGAACCCGAACACCGGGGAGCTGTTTTTT.

This clone has just a few counts. The CDR3 reads CASSLTYNSPLHF. The CDR3 DNA sequence: TGTGCCAGCTCACTCACCTATAATTCACCCCTCCACTTT. This chain uses TRBV18 with TRBJ1-6; D not certain. Germline V gene sequence: CDR1 KGHSH, CDR2 LQKENI. Deletions cut 4 bases from V and 2 bases from J, with 3 bases between. The CDR3 runs to 13 residues.

CDR3 amino acids: CASSPPGQLETYGYTF. The CDR3 DNA reads TGTGCCAGTAGTCCCCCAGGACAGCTAGAGACGTATGGCTACACCTTC. The rearrangement joins TRBV19 to TRBJ1-2, with D tentatively TRBD1 (6 bases). CDR3 length: 16 residues. Germline CDR1 reads LNHDA; CDR2 reads SQIVND (reference sequence). Trimming cost V 5 bases and J 5 bases, with 21 bases left between them.

As DNA, the CDR3 is TGTGCCAGCAGCCCACAACGGATACCCTACGAGCAGTACTTC. Protein product: CASSPQRIPYEQYF. This sequence joins TRBV11-3 and TRBJ2-7; D is unresolved. Germline V CDR1 and CDR2: SGHNT, YENEEA. The CDR3 is 14 residues long. V was shortened by 5 bases and J by 2 bases, with 13 bases between the two germline ends.